The clone carrying this T cell receptor beta chain has at least ten counts. Its antigen remains unidentified. TCRdb re-called the reads with MiXCR, one entry per CDR3 protein. The sample includes 60,000 to 70,000 distinct CDR3 sequences, approximately 21% of them seen just once. Germline CDR1 and CDR2: ENHRY and SYGVKD. The V gene lost 3 bases and the J gene lost 3 bases, with 8 bases spanning the gap. The CDR3 extends over 13 amino acids. This entry is derived from a study of lung T cells in sarcoidosis with Löfgren's syndrome. Study-level results: TRAV12-1 and TRBV2 were reportedly most expanded in Löfgren's patients. Multiple Löfgren's syndrome patients reportedly shared TRAV12-1 and TRBV2 CDR3 motifs, suggesting public CD4+ TCRs.

This sequence joins TRBV10-3 and TRBJ1-1, with D perhaps TRBD1 (6 bases). This sequence was found in a human donor with sarcoidosis (Löfgren's syndrome or another form), or a control subject (not recorded which). Material: CD4+ T cells from PBMCs. The CDR3 DNA is TGTGCCATCAGTGACAGGGGTGACACTGAAGCTTTCTTT. Its protein is CAISDRGDTEAFF.